This T cell receptor beta chain was captured by sequencing in a study of beta chain features in type 1 diabetes. Looked up from germline, CDR1 is LNHNV and CDR2 is YYDKDF (reference sequence). This CDR3 contains 15 residues. Trimming removed 5 bases at V and 1 base at J, with 14 bases between. cDNA synthesis used the whole RNA isolate, giving expressed TCRB sequences. Using immunoSEQ multiplex PCR, the repertoire was profiled, and TCRdb retains in-frame clones only, with some absent. This table holds approximately 470,000 clones, about 29% found once. Findings and limits, study-wide: PCR might preferentially amplify shorter templates, equally in patients and controls. The cDNA sequencing approach could over-represent high-TCR-expressing cells.

Details on this clone: Its target is not known.

The chain is built from TRBV15 and TRBJ2-5, with a possible D match to TRBD2 (6 bases). The receptor's source is a man aged 18 to 29 in good health. Sequenced sample: naive CD4+ T cells from blood. CDR3 nucleotide sequence: TGTGCCACCAGCTACACTTACGGGAGCCAAGAGACCCAGTACTTC. It translates to CATSYTYGSQETQYF.